What follows is one T cell receptor (beta chain) and its context. The V end lost 0 bases, the J end lost 1 base, and 16 bases lay between the germline ends. The CDR3 is 17 amino acids. CDR1 SGDLS and CDR2 YYNGEE come from the germline V gene. This sample was taken from a study of blood T cell repertoires in COVID-19. Original data processing: Quantification of nucleated cells was approximated via reference gene primer amplification. Clones were read by immunoSEQ multiplex PCR, and TCRdb kept only the in-frame ones, dropping some. That table gives V, J and clone size, and the DNA gave D and trimming. The sample yields about 200,000 clones, 89% seen once.

This clonotype was obtained from a woman between 18 and 29 years old who had recovered from COVID-19. V gene TRBV9 combines with J gene TRBJ1-1, with a possible D match to TRBD1 (6 bases). The sequenced sample consisted of PBMCs or T cells enriched from blood (not recorded which). The CDR3 sequence: CASSVAGGGRGNTEAFF. In DNA form, the CDR3 reads TGTGCCAGCAGCGTAGCTGGTGGTGGCAGGGGGAACACTGAAGCTTTCTTT.